This T cell receptor beta chain was sequenced during a study of blood T cell repertoires in COVID-19. About the study: Italy, Spain and the United States were the sources of the convalescent and acute COVID-19 samples.

Trimming removed 2 bases from V and 1 base from J, with 9 bases in between. Germline V gene data show CDR1 as SGHVS and CDR2 as FQNEAQ. CDR3 length: 14 amino acids. Original analysis: By means of reference gene primer amplification, nucleated cell counts were estimated. Only in-frame clones appear in the TCRdb table, and some are missing; sequencing was by immunoSEQ multiplex PCR. V, J and clone size were drawn from that table, and D and trimming were deduced from the DNA. This sample has about 230,000 clones, with around 82% found just once. This sequence was found in a middle-aged man with active or convalescent COVID-19. The source material was peripheral blood. The chain has TRBV7-8 and TRBJ2-7, with unresolved D. CDR3 in amino acids: CASSLLAASYEQYF. In DNA, the CDR3 is TGTGCCAGCAGCTTATTGGCGGCTTCCTACGAGCAGTACTTC. Looking up the rest from reference TRBV7-8 and TRBJ2-7 gives the full variable domain: GAGVSQSPRYKVAKRGQDVALRCDPISGHVSLFWYQQALGQGPEFLTYFQNEAQLDKSGLPSDRFFAERPEGSVSTLKIQRTQQEDSAVYLCASSLLAASYEQYFGPGTRLTVT.